This T cell receptor beta chain was recovered during a study of cytomegalovirus exposure and HLA in healthy donors. Points from the study as a whole: A later analysis associated around 17,000 TCR beta sequences with HLA alleles at a 0.05 false discovery rate.

Primers included in the PCR were 60 Vbeta and 13 Jbeta primers. Here immunoSEQ multiplex PCR was the method, and the copy in TCRdb shows in-frame clones only, minus some. The sample consists of roughly 100,000 clones, approximately 12% of them appearing once. As to this clone: The antigen remains undetermined.

CDR1 and CDR2 from the germline V gene are SGDLS and YYNGEE. The CDR3 has 14 amino acids. V lost 4 bases and J lost 1, with 10 bases in between. The chain employs TRBV9 and TRBJ2-3; maybe TRBD2 (5 bases). Sample: PBMCs. This sequence originates from a man aged 35-49 years in good health and CMV-seropositive. In nucleotides, the CDR3 is TGTGCCAGCAGCCCCCCCGGGGGCACAGATACGCAGTATTTT. As protein: CASSPPGGTDTQYF.